A single sample is the source of the 25 T cell receptor beta chains below, sequenced in a study of T cells expressing NK-cell markers. TCRdb reworked the 5' RACE reads into one entry per CDR3 protein, no DNA. This sample contains 200,000 to 300,000 distinct CDR3 sequences. The specimen sequenced was blood T cells: a sorted CD56 or NKG2C T cell subset, CD4+ or CD8+ T cells, or bulk PBMC T cells (not recorded which). The source is a man between 18 and 29 years old in good health.

This sequence joins TRBV20-1 and TRBJ2-3; TCRdb names TRBD1, which stays unverified in the absence of DNA. CDR3 length equals 15 residues. Looked up from germline, CDR1 is DFQATT and CDR2 is SNEGSKA (reference sequence). This CDR3 reads CSARVGTGPTDTQYF.

This chain links TRBV30 with TRBJ2-5; TCRdb's D gene call, TRBD2, goes unchecked for lack of DNA. Germline V CDR1 and CDR2: GTSNPN, SVGIG (reference sequence). The CDR3 totals 13 residues. The CDR3 sequence: CAWSVGGQETQYF.

The rearrangement joins TRBV6-1 to TRBJ1-4. The CDR3 covers 15 residues. CDR1 and CDR2 (germline): MNHNS, SASEGT. The CDR3 spells CASSEVAVNNEKLFF.

CDR3 sequence reads: CSAIPLRDRGYTF. The chain couples TRBV20-1 to TRBJ1-2; lacking DNA, the TRBD1 call made by TCRdb goes unchecked. Germline V gene lookup returns CDR1 DFQATT and CDR2 SNEGSKA (reference sequence). The CDR3 is 13 amino acids.

The rearrangement uses TRBV11-2 and TRBJ1-5; TCRdb picks TRBD1, but there is no DNA to check that call. The CDR3 runs to 15 residues. Germline-derived CDR1 and CDR2 are SGHAT and FQNNGV. CDR3 in amino acids: CASSLDAGGNQPQHF.

The chain couples TRBV18 to TRBJ2-5; TCRdb lists TRBD1, though no DNA is available to test this call. CDR1 and CDR2 from the germline V gene are KGHSH and LQKENI. The CDR3 is 14 residues long. This CDR3 is CASSSETGKETQYF.

The V call is TRBV24-1, the J call TRBJ2-6; TCRdb picks TRBD1, but there is no DNA to check that call. The length of the CDR3 is 18 residues. The germline V gene encodes CDR1 KGHDR and CDR2 SFDVKD. The CDR3: CATSDHRQGDSGANVLTF.

The chain combines TRBV12-3 or TRBV12-4 with TRBJ1-6. The length of the CDR3 is 13 residues. CDR3 residues: CASSGWDGAPLHF.

The rearrangement uses TRBV12-3 or TRBV12-4 and TRBJ1-5; there is no DNA to check the TCRdb D call of TRBD1. The CDR3 contains 16 residues. This CDR3 is CASSLYGALGNQPQHF.

The V and J genes are TRBV2 and TRBJ2-1; TCRdb names TRBD2, which stays unverified in the absence of DNA. Germline CDR1 is SNHLY and CDR2 is FYNNEI. The CDR3 totals 12 residues. This CDR3 is CAQQDYRTNSFF.

The V gene is TRBV12-5, the J gene TRBJ1-4; TCRdb's assignment of TRBD1 cannot be checked, as there is no DNA. Germline-derived CDR1 and CDR2 are LGHNT and FRNRAP. CDR3 size: 14 residues. CDR3: CASVNDRAEEKLFF.

The chain links TRBV6-5 to TRBJ1-2. CDR1 is MNHEY, CDR2 SVGAGI, per germline. This CDR3 is 14 amino acids long. CDR3 amino acids: CASSYTGANYGYTF.

The chain carries TRBV28 and TRBJ1-2; as DNA is missing, the TRBD1 call by TCRdb cannot be tested. The germline V gene encodes CDR1 MDHEN and CDR2 SYDVKM. The CDR3 length is 13 residues. Here the CDR3 reads CASSVGTAYGYTF.

This chain connects TRBV18 to TRBJ2-1. There are 14 residues in the CDR3. Germline CDR1 reads KGHSH; CDR2 reads LQKENI. The CDR3 sequence: CASSNGSRIDEQFF. Filled out from reference TRBV18 and TRBJ2-1, the complete variable domain reads NAGVMQNPRHLVRRRGQEARLRCSPMKGHSHVYWYRQLPEEGLKFMVYLQKENIIDESGMPKERFSAEFPKEGPSILRIQQVVRGDSAAYFCASSNGSRIDEQFFGPGTRLTVL.

The chain has TRBV6-1 and TRBJ2-3; absent DNA, TCRdb's TRBD2 call cannot be checked. The CDR3 length is 15 residues. Germline CDR1 MNHNS, CDR2 SASEGT. The CDR3 reads CASSPSGRLSDTQYF.

V and J are TRBV19 and TRBJ1-2; TCRdb proposes TRBD1, but this gene call is untestable without DNA. Germline V gives CDR1 LNHDA, CDR2 SQIVND (reference sequence). This CDR3 is built from 16 residues. CDR3 region: CASSRDGASGIYGYTF.

This sequence joins TRBV19 and TRBJ2-3. Germline V gene sequence: CDR1 LNHDA, CDR2 SQIVND (reference sequence). The CDR3 loop spans 15 amino acids. The CDR3 sequence: CASSIQVSGTDTQYF.

The J gene is TRBJ2-2, the V gene TRBV6-5; lacking DNA, the TRBD1 call made by TCRdb goes unchecked. The CDR3 is 16 amino acids. CDR1 and CDR2 (germline): MNHEY, SVGAGI. The CDR3 sequence: CASSSPSRTNTGELFF.

J is TRBJ1-2 and V is TRBV28; TCRdb gives TRBD1 as the D gene, but with no DNA this cannot be confirmed. CDR1 and CDR2 (germline): MDHEN, SYDVKM. The CDR3 covers 15 residues. CDR3 sequence reads: CASTSPDRGQKGYTF.

The chain couples TRBV2 to TRBJ2-3; lacking DNA, the TRBD2 call made by TCRdb goes unchecked. From germline, CDR1 is SNHLY and CDR2 FYNNEI. The CDR3 has 16 residues. The CDR3 is CASALNSGRPTDTQYF.

This sequence joins TRBV18 and TRBJ2-1; TCRdb designates TRBD2, a call that cannot be tested without DNA. This CDR3 is built from 17 residues. Germline CDR1 and CDR2: KGHSH and LQKENI. This CDR3 reads CASSPAQGLAVYNEQFF.

The chain has TRBV7-8 and TRBJ2-1. The V gene's germline CDR1 is SGHVS and CDR2 FQNEAQ. The CDR3 totals 11 residues. CDR3 amino acids: CASSPLGEQFF.

This chain links TRBV7-9 with TRBJ2-5; no DNA is available, so the TRBD1 call from TCRdb remains unchecked. Germline CDR1 reads SEHNR; CDR2 reads FQNEAQ (reference sequence). The CDR3 is 14 amino acids. The CDR3 is CASSLDRSQETQYF. Supplemented by reference TRBV7-9 and TRBJ2-5, the full variable domain reads DTGVSQNPRHKITKRGQNVTFRCDPISEHNRLYWYRQTLGQGPEFLTYFQNEAQLEKSRLLSDRFSAERPKGSFSTLEIQRTEQGDSAMYLCASSLDRSQETQYFGPGTRLLVL.

The chain recombines TRBV20-1 with TRBJ2-7; TCRdb indicates TRBD1, and absent DNA this call remains unverified. There are 11 residues in the CDR3. CDR1 is DFQATT, CDR2 SNEGSKA, per germline (reference sequence). CDR3 sequence reads: CSVHRVEEQYF.

The rearrangement uses TRBV12-3 or TRBV12-4 and TRBJ2-1. The CDR3 extends over 14 amino acids. CDR3 region: CASSLNRPYNEQFF.